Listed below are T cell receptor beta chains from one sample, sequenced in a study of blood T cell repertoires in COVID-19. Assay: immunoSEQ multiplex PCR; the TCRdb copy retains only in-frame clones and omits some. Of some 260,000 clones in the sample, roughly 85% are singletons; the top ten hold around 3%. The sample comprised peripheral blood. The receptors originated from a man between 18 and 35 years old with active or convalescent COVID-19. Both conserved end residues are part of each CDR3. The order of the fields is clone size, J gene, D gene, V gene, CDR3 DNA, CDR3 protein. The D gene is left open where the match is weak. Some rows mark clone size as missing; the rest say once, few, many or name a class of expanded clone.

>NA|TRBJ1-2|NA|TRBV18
TGTGCCTCCTTGAGGGCTGGACCGGGGGGTTACTATGGCTACACCTTC
CASLRAGPGGYYGYTF
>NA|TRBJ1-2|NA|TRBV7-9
TGTGCCAGCAGCCAAACCCCCGTTACTACCTATGGCTACACCTTC
CASSQTPVTTYGYTF
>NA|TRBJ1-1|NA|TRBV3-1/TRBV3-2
TGTGCCAGCAGCCAAAAACCGCGGGGGAACCGCGGAGCTTTCTTT
CASSQKPRGNRGAFF
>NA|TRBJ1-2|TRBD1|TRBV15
TGTGCCACCAGCAGAGGGGGGGGACAGGGCTATGGCTACACCTTC
CATSRGGGQGYGYTF
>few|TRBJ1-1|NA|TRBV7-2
TGTGCCAGCAGCTCTCTCAGGGACACTGAAGCTTTCTTT
CASSSLRDTEAFF
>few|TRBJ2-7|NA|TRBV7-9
TGTGCCAGCAGCTTAGGCGGATCACACTCCTACGAGCAGTACTTC
CASSLGGSHSYEQYF
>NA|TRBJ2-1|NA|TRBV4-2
TGTGCCAGCAGCCGATCGGGCGGACTAACGGGGCGGGAAGGCAATGAGCAGTTCTTC
CASSRSGGLTGREGNEQFF
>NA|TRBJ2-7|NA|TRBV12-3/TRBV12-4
TGTGCCAGCAGTCCACAGAGATACGAGCAGTACTTC
CASSPQRYEQYF
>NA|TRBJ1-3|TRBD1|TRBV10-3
TGTGCCATCAGGATAACGGGACAGGGGGATTTCTCTGGAAACACCATATATTTT
CAIRITGQGDFSGNTIYF
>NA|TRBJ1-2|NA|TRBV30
TGTGCCTGGGGGACGGGTACCAACTATGGCTACACCTTC
CAWGTGTNYGYTF
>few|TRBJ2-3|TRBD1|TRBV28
TGTGCCAGCAGTTTCGTGCAGGGGGGCACAGATACGCAGTATTTT
CASSFVQGGTDTQYF
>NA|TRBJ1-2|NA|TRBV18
TGTGCCAGCTTAGTGGACAGACCTCACGATGGCTACACCTTC
CASLVDRPHDGYTF